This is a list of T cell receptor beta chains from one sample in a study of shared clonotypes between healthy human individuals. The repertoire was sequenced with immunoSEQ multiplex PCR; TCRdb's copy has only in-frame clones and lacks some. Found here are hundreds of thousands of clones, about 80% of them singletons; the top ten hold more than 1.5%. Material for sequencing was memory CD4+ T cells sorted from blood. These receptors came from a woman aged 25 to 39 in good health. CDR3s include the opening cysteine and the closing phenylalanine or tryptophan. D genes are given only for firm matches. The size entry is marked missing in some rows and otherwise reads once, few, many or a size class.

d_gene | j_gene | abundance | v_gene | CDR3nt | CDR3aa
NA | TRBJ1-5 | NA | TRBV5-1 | TGCGCCAGCAGCTTGGCCGGGGGGTCTCAGCCCCAGCATTTT | CASSLAGGSQPQHF
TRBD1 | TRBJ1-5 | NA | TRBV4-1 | TGCGCCAGCAGCAGGGGGCCGAATCAGCCCCAGCATTTT | CASSRGPNQPQHF
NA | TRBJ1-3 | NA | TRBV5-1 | TGCGCCAGCAGCTTGGCCATTCGGGGGTCCGGAAACACCATATATTTT | CASSLAIRGSGNTIYF
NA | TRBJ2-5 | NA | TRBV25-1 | TGTGCCAGCAGTGATGGGCTAGCGACCAAAGAGACCCAGTACTTC | CASSDGLATKETQYF
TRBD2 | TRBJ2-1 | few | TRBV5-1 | TGCGCCAGCAGCTTGACTAGCGGGTCCTACAATGAGCAGTTCTTC | CASSLTSGSYNEQFF
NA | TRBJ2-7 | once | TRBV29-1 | TGCAGCGTTGTAGGAGGCCGTCCCTACGAGCAGTACTTC | CSVVGGRPYEQYF
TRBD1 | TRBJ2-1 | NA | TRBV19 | TGTGCCAGTAGTATTCACAGGGGGCAGGGCAATGAGCAGTTCTTC | CASSIHRGQGNEQFF
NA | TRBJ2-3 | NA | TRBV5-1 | TGCGCCAGCAGCTTGGGAGGAACAGATACGCAGTATTTT | CASSLGGTDTQYF
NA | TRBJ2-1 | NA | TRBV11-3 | TGTGCCAGCAGCTTAGCTTACCGGGAAAAGAGCAATGAGCAGTTCTTC | CASSLAYREKSNEQFF
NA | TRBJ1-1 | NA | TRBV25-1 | TGTGCCAGCAGGGGCGGGACGGCGAACACTGAAGCTTTCTTT | CASRGGTANTEAFF
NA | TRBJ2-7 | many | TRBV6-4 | TGTGCCAGCAGTGAAGGGGAAAAGGACGAGCAGTACTTC | CASSEGEKDEQYF
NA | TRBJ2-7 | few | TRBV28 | TGTGCCAGCAGTTTTGGCCTCGAGCAGTACTTC | CASSFGLEQYF
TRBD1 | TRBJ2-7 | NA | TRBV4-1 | TGCGCCAGCAGCCGTGCCGGGACAGGGGGCTCCTACGAGCAGTACTTC | CASSRAGTGGSYEQYF
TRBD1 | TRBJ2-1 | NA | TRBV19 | TGTGCCAGTAGCTCCGTGACAGGGGGCCGACTATACAATGAGCAGTTCTTC | CASSSVTGGRLYNEQFF
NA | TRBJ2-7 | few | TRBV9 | TGTGCCAGCAGCCTCAGGGGAGGGGGGAAAGGCGAGCAGTACTTC | CASSLRGGGKGEQYF
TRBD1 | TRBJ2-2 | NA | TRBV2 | TGTGCCAGCAGGGGGGGACAGGGGAGGACCGGGGAGCTGTTTTTT | CASRGGQGRTGELFF
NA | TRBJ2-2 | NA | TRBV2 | TGTGCCAGCAGTGTCGTTAGCGAAAGCACCGGGGAGCTGTTTTTT | CASSVVSESTGELFF
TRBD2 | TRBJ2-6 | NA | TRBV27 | TGTGCCAGCAGTTTTCTCGGGCTAGCGGGTTCCTCTGGGGCCAACGTCCTGACTTTC | CASSFLGLAGSSGANVLTF
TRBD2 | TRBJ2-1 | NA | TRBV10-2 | TGCGCCAGCAGTGACACTCGCCGGGGGGATGAGCAGTTCTTC | CASSDTRRGDEQFF